The source of this T cell receptor (beta chain) is a study of CD8+ T cells in alopecia areata. Following RNA extraction, reverse transcription yielded cDNA that acted as the sequencing template. The method was immunoSEQ multiplex PCR; TCRdb's version includes in-frame clones alone and lacks a portion of them. The data show more than 130,000 clones, roughly 80% seen once. The treatment: oral pan-JAK inhibitor, 5-10 mg twice daily. The CDR3 covers 15 residues. V was shortened by 2 bases and J by 0 bases, with 6 bases between the two germline ends. Germline V gene data show CDR1 as SGHDT and CDR2 as YYEEEE.

The source of this sequence is a human donor with alopecia areata. The chain joins TRBV5-6 to TRBJ2-6; D unclear. Sequences were derived from CD8+ T cells sorted from blood, sampled at week 4, from a patient treated with tofacitinib. CDR3 sequence (DNA): TGTGCCAGCAGCTTCGTCGGCTCTGGGGCCAACGTCCTGACTTTC. Translation gives CASSFVGSGANVLTF.